This T cell receptor beta chain was sequenced during a study of OX40 agonist ivuxolimab in advanced cancers. Study summary: Patient treatment consisted of intravenous ivuxolimab administration every 2 weeks at 0.01 to 10 mg/kg. Findings and caveats of the study: The investigators did not determine what antigen specificity the expanded peripheral T cells had.

In the case of this clone: The antigen remains unidentified.

CDR3 length: 15 amino acids. V was clipped by 6 bases and J by 2 bases, with 15 bases between them. Per germline, CDR1 MDHEN and CDR2 SYDVKM. Sequencing was performed with immunoSEQ multiplex PCR; in TCRdb, only in-frame clones are kept and a portion is missing. The sample gives 50,000 to 65,000 clones, roughly 87% of which show up once; approximately 12% is in the top ten. The sampling schedule covered blood at baseline, cycle 4 day 1, and cycle 7 day 1. This sequence originates from an adult with an advanced solid tumor such as melanoma, head and neck, liver or kidney cancer. This chain links TRBV28 with TRBJ2-3, with D possibly matching TRBD2 (6 bases). The material sequenced was CD4+ or CD8+ T cells sorted from blood, taken in a trial of the OX40 agonist ivuxolimab. The CDR3 nucleotides are TGTGCCAGCAGCCGACTAGGATCCCTCACAGATACGCAGTATTTT. The encoded protein is CASSRLGSLTDTQYF.